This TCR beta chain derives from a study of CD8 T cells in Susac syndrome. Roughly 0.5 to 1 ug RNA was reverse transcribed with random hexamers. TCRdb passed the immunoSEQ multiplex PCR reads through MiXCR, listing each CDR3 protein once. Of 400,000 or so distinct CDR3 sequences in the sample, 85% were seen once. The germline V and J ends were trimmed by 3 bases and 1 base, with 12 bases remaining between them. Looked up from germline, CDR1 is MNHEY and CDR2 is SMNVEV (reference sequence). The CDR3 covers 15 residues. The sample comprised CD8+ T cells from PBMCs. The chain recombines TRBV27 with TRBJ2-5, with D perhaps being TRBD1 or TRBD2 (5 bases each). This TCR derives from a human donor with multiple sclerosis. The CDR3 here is CASSFGGTVQETQYF. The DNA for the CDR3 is TGTGCCAGCAGTTTTGGGGGAACGGTCCAAGAGACCCAGTACTTC.